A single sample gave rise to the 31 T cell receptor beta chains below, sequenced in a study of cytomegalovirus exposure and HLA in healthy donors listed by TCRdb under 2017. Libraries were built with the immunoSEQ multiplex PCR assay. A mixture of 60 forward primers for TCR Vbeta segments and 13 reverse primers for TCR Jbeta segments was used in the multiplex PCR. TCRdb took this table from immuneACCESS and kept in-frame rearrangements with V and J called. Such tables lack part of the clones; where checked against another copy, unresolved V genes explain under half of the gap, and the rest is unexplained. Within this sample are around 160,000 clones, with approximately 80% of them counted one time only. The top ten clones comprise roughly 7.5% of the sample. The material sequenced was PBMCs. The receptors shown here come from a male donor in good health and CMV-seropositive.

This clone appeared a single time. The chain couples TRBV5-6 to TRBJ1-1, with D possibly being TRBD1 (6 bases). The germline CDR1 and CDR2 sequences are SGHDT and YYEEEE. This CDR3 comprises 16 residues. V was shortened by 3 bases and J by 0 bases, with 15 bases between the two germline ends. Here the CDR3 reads CASSSPWEGVNTEAFF. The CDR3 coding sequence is TGTGCCAGCAGCTCCCCCTGGGAGGGGGTGAACACTGAAGCTTTCTTT.

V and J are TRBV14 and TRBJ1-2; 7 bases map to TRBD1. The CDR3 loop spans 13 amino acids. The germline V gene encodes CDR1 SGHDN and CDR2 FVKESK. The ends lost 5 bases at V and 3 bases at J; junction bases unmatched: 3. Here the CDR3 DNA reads TGTGCCAGCAGCATTACAGGGGACTATGGCTACACCTTC. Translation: CASSITGDYGYTF.

CDR3 sequence: CASSLELAGGEETQYF. The DNA for the CDR3 is TGCGCCAGCAGCTTGGAACTAGCGGGGGGGGAAGAGACCCAGTACTTC. The V and J genes are TRBV5-1 and TRBJ2-5; 13 bases fit TRBD2. Germline CDR1 reads SGHRS; CDR2 reads YFSETQ. Trimming took 0 bases from V and 3 from J; bases not matched to a gene: 2. The CDR3 spans 16 residues.

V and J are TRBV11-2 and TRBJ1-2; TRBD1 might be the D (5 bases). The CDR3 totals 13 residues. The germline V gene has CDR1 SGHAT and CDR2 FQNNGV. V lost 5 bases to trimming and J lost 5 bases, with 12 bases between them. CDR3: CASSTGGGYGYTF. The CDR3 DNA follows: TGTGCCAGCAGCACCGGCGGGGGGTATGGCTACACCTTC.

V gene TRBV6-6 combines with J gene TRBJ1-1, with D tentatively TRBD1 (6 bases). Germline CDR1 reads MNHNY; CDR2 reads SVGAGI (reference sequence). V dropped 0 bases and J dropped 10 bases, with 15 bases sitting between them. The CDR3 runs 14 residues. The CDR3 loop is CASSYSSGGASAFF. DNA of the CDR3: TGTGCCAGCAGTTACTCGAGCGGGGGCGCTTCAGCTTTCTTT.

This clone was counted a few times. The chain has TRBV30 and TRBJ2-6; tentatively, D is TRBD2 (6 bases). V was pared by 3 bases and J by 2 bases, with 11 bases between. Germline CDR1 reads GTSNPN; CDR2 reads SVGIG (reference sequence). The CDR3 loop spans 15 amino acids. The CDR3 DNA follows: TGTGCCTGGAGGGGACTGGGGACTGGGGCCAACGTCCTGACTTTC. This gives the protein CAWRGLGTGANVLTF.

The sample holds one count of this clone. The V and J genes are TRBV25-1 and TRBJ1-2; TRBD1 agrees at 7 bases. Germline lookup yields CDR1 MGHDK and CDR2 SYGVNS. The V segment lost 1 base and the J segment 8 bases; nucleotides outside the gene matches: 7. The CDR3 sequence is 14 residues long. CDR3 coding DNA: TGTGCCAGCAGTGAATTCACAGGGGATTTGGGCTACACCTTC. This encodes CASSEFTGDLGYTF.

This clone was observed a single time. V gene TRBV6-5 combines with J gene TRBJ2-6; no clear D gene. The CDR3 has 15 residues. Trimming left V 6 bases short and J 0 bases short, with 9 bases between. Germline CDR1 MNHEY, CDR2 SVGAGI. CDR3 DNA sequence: TGTGCCAGCAGGCCTATTTCCTCTGGGGCCAACGTCCTGACTTTC. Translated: CASRPISSGANVLTF.

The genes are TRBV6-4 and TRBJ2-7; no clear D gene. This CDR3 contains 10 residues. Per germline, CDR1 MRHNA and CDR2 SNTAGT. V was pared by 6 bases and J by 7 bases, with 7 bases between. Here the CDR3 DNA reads TGTGCCAGCAGGCACGGGGAGCAGTACTTC. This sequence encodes CASRHGEQYF.

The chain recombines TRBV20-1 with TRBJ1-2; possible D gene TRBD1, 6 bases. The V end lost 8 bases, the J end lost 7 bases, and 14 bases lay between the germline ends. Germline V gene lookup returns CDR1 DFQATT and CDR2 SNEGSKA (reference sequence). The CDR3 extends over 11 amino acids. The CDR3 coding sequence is TGCAGTTGGGCACAGGGCTCTGGCTACACCTTC. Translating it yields CSWAQGSGYTF.

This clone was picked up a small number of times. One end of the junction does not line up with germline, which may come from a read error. The CDR3 loop is CAWSGQVEEIF. The CDR3 DNA reads as TGTGCCTGGAGTGGACAGGTCGAAGAGATCTTT. The rearrangement links TRBV30 to TRBJ1-1, with a possible D match to TRBD1 (6 bases). There are 11 residues in the CDR3. Looked up from germline, CDR1 is GTSNPN and CDR2 is SVGIG (reference sequence). The entire variable domain, with the rest obtained from reference TRBV30 and TRBJ1-1, is as follows: SQTIHQWPATLVQPVGSPLSLECTVEGTSNPNLYWYRQAAGRGLQLLFYSVGIGQISSEVPQNLSASRPQDRQFILSSKKLLLSDSGFYLCAWSGQVEEIFGQGTRLTVV.

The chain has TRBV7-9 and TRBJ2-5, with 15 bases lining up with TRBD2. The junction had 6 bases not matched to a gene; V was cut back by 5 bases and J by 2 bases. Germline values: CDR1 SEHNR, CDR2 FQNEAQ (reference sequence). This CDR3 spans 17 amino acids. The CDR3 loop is CASSRTSGGAFQETQYF. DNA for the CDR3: TGTGCCAGCAGCCGGACTAGCGGGGGGGCTTTTCAAGAGACCCAGTACTTC.

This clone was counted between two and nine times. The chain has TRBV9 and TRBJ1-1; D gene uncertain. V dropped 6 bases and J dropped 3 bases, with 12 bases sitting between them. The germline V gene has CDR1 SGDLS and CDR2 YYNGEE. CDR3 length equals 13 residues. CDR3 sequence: CASKREMDTEAFF. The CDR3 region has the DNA TGTGCCAGCAAGAGGGAGATGGACACTGAAGCTTTCTTT.

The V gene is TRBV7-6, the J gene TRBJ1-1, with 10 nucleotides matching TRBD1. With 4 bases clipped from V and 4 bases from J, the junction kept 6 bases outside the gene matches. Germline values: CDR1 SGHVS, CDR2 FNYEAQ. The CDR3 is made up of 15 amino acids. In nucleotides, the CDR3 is TGTGCCAGCAGCTCTGAGACAGGGGGCGTCACTGAAGCTTTCTTT. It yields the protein CASSSETGGVTEAFF.

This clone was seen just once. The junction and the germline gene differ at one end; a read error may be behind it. The DNA for the CDR3 is TGTGCCAACAGCTTAAGGGGGACTAGCAACAATGAGCAGTTCTTC. Translating gives CANSLRGTSNNEQFF. The chain couples TRBV7-3 to TRBJ2-1; 9 bases are a match to TRBD2. Germline-derived CDR1 and CDR2 are SGHTA and FQGTGA. The CDR3 loop spans 15 amino acids. The full variable domain, with the rest looked up from reference TRBV7-3 and TRBJ2-1, is GAGVSQTPSNKVTEKGKYVELRCDPISGHTALYWYRQSLGQGPEFLIYFQGTGAADDSGLPNDRFFAVRPEGSVSTLKIQRTERGDSAVYLCANSLRGTSNNEQFFGPGTRLTVL.

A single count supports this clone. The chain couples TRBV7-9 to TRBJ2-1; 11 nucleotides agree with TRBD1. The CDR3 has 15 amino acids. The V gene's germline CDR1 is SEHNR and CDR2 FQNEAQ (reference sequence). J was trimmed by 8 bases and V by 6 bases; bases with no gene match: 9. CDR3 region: CASSWDRGGWDEQFF. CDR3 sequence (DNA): TGTGCCAGCAGTTGGGACAGGGGGGGGTGGGATGAGCAGTTCTTC. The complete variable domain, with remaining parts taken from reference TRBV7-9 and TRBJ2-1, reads DTGVSQNPRHKITKRGQNVTFRCDPISEHNRLYWYRQTLGQGPEFLTYFQNEAQLEKSRLLSDRFSAERPKGSFSTLEIQRTEQGDSAMYLCASSWDRGGWDEQFFGPGTRLTVL.

The CDR3 region has the DNA TGTGCCAGCAGCTTAACGTCTAGCGGGGCCTACGAGCAGTACTTC. The encoded protein is CASSLTSSGAYEQYF. The chain recombines TRBV7-3 with TRBJ2-7, with TRBD2 matching 9 bases. Germline V gene lookup returns CDR1 SGHTA and CDR2 FQGTGA. The V and J ends lost 0 bases and 2 bases, in that order; junction bases with no gene match: 2. The CDR3 is 15 amino acids.

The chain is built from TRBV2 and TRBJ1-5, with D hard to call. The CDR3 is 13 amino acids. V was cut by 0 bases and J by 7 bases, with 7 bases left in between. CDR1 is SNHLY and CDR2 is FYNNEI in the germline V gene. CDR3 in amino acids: CASSEAEGQPQHF. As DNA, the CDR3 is TGTGCCAGCAGTGAAGCAGAGGGCCAGCCCCAGCATTTT.

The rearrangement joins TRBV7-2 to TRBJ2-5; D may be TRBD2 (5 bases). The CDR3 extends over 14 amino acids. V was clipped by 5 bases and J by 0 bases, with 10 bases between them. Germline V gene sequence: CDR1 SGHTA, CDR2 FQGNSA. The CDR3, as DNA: TGTGCCAGCAGCCTACTAGGACACCAAGAGACCCAGTACTTC. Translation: CASSLLGHQETQYF. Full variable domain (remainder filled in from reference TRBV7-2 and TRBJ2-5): GAGVSQSPSNKVTEKGKDVELRCDPISGHTALYWYRQSLGQGLEFLIYFQGNSAPDKSGLPSDRFSAERTGGSVSTLTIQRTQQEDSAVYLCASSLLGHQETQYFGPGTRLLVL.

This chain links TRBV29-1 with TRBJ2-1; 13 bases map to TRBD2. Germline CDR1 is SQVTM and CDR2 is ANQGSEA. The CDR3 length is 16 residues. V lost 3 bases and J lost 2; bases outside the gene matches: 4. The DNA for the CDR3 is TGCAGCGTTGAGGCCGGGACTAGCGGGGCCTACAATGAGCAGTTCTTC. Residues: CSVEAGTSGAYNEQFF.

The CDR3: CASSLDGNYGYTF. The CDR3, as DNA: TGTGCCAGCAGCTTAGACGGTAACTATGGCTACACCTTC. The chain joins TRBV11-1 to TRBJ1-2; no definite D call. The germline gives CDR1 SGHAT, CDR2 FQDESV (reference sequence). The CDR3 is made up of 13 amino acids. V lost 1 base, J lost 1 base, and 4 bases lay in between. The full variable domain, completed using reference TRBV11-1 and TRBJ1-2, is EAEVAQSPRYKITEKSQAVAFWCDPISGHATLYWYRQILGQGPELLVQFQDESVVDDSQLPKDRFSAERLKGVDSTLKIQPAELGDSAMYLCASSLDGNYGYTFGSGTRLTVV.

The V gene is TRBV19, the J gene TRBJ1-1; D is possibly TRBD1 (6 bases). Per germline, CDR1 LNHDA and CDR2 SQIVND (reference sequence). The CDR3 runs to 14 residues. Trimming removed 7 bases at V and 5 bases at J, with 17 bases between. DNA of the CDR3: TGTGCCAGTACCTTGGGACAAGGAAGGACTGAAGCTTTCTTT. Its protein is CASTLGQGRTEAFF.

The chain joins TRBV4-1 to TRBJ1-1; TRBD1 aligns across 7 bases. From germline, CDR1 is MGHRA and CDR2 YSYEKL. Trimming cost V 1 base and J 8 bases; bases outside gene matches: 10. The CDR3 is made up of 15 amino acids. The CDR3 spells CASSQGPTGTKEAFF. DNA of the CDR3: TGCGCCAGCAGCCAAGGGCCGACAGGGACCAAGGAAGCTTTCTTT.

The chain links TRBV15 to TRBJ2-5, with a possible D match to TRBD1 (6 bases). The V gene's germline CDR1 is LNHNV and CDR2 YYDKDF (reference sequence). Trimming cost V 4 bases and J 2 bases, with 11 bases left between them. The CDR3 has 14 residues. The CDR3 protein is CATSIGGPQETQYF. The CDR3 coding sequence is TGTGCCACCAGCATAGGGGGACCTCAAGAGACCCAGTACTTC.

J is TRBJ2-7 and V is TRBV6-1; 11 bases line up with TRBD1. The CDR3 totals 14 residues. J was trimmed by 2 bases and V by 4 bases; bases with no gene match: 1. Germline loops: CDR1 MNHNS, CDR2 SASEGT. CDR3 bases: TGTGCCAGCAGTGGGGACAGGGGGACCTACGAGCAGTACTTC. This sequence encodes CASSGDRGTYEQYF.

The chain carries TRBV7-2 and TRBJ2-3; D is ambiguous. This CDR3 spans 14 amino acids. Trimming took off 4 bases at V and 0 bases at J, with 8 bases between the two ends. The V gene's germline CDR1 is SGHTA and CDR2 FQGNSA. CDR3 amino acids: CASSYLGSTDTQYF. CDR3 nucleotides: TGTGCCAGCAGCTATTTGGGCAGCACAGATACGCAGTATTTT.

CDR3 sequence (DNA): TGTGCCAGTACAGGGTACAATGAGCAGTTCTTC. This codes for CASTGYNEQFF. The chain has TRBV6-1 and TRBJ2-1, with a tentative D call TRBD1 (6 bases). CDR3 size: 11 residues. V gave up 9 bases and J gave up 4 bases, with 7 bases separating them. Germline V gene sequence: CDR1 MNHNS, CDR2 SASEGT.

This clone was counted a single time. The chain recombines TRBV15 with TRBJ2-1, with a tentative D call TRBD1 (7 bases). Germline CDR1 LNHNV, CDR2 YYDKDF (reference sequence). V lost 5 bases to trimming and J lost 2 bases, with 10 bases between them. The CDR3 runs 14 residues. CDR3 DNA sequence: TGTGCCACCAGCTCCAGGGGGGCCTACAATGAGCAGTTCTTC. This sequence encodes CATSSRGAYNEQFF.

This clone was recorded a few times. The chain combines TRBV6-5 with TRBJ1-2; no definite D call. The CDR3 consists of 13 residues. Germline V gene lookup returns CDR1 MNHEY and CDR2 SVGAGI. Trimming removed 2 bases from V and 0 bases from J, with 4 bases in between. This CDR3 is CASSYQANYGYTF. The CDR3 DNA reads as TGTGCCAGCAGTTACCAGGCTAACTATGGCTACACCTTC.

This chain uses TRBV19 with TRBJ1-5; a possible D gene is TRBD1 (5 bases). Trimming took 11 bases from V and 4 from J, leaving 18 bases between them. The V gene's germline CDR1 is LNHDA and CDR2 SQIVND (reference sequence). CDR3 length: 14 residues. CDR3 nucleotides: TGTGCCCCGAGGGGACTCCCGGGGAATCAGCCCCAGCATTTT. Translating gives CAPRGLPGNQPQHF.

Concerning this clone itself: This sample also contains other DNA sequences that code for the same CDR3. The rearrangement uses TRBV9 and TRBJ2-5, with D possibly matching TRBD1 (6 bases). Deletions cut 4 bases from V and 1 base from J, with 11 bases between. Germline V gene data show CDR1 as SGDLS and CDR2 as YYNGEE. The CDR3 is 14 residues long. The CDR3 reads CASSIQGFQETQYF. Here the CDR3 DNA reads TGTGCCAGCAGCATACAGGGTTTCCAAGAGACCCAGTACTTC.